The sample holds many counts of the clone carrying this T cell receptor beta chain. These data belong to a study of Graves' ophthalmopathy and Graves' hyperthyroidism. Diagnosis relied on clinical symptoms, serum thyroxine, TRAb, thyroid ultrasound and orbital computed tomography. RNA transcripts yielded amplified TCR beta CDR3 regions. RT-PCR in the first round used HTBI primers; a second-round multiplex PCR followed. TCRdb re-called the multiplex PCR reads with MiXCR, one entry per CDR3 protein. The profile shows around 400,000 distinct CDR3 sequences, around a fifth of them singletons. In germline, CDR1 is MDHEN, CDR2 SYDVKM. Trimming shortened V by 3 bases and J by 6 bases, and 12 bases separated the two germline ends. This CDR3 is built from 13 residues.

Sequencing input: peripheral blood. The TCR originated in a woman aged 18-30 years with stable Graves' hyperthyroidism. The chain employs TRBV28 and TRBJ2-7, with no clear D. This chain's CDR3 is CASSFHATLEQYF. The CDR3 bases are TGTGCCAGCAGTTTTCACGCCACCCTCGAGCAGTACTTC.